The T cell receptor (beta chain) described here comes from a study of beta chain features in type 1 diabetes. General study results and limits: Within each of all four CD4+ subsets, Type 1 diabetes patients had TCRB CDR3s that were moderately but significantly shorter. Individuals with type 1 diabetes displayed fewer insertions and more deletions at VDJ junctions.

The investigators reverse transcribed all of the isolated RNA, so they sequenced expressed TCRB transcripts. The table came from immunoSEQ multiplex PCR; TCRdb's copy has only in-frame clones and leaves some out. The sample lists about 700,000 clones, around 15% occurring once. This clone was seen a few times. As yet, its antigen is unknown. Cell sorting via CD45RO/CCR7/CD25/CD127/CD95/CD27 was performed to obtain CD4+ naive, central memory, regulatory and stem cell-like memory cells. Each sorted fraction was over 98% pure. CDR3 size: 18 residues. Germline V lookup: CDR1 SGDLS, CDR2 YYNGEE. Trimming cost V 2 bases and J 3 bases, with 23 bases left between them.

This sequence joins TRBV9 and TRBJ1-2, with a possible D match to TRBD1 (5 bases). The receptor's source is a man younger than 30 with type 1 diabetes. Sample: naive CD4+ T cells from blood. CDR3 nucleotides: TGTGCCAGCAGCGTGGATCCTACCGGGACGACAGTGGACTATGGCTACACCTTC. Its protein is CASSVDPTGTTVDYGYTF.